Here is one T cell receptor (beta chain) with its context. Its specificity is not known. This sample was taken from a study of identical twins. Study-level results: Cord blood's abundant beta clonotypes had fewer insertions, unlike memory repertoires.

TCRdb processed the 5' RACE reads anew with MiXCR; each CDR3 protein has one entry. In the table there are fewer than 500,000 distinct CDR3 sequences, roughly an eighth of which are singletons. The CDR3 totals 17 residues. Germline V CDR1 and CDR2: SNHLY, FYNNEI. V was cut by 11 bases and J by 0 bases, with 20 bases left in between. The sample also formed part of further work on yellow fever vaccine responses in identical twins. From that second work: The authors reported partly convergent, partly personalized vaccine responses in identical twins.

The V gene is TRBV2, the J gene TRBJ2-6; D perhaps matches TRBD1 (6 bases). The specimen was CD4+ T cells sorted from blood. The sequence was collected from a young woman in good health. DNA for the CDR3: TGTGCCCACACGCGTACCGGGACACCCTCTGGGGCCAACGTCCTGACTTTC. Encoded protein: CAHTRTGTPSGANVLTF.